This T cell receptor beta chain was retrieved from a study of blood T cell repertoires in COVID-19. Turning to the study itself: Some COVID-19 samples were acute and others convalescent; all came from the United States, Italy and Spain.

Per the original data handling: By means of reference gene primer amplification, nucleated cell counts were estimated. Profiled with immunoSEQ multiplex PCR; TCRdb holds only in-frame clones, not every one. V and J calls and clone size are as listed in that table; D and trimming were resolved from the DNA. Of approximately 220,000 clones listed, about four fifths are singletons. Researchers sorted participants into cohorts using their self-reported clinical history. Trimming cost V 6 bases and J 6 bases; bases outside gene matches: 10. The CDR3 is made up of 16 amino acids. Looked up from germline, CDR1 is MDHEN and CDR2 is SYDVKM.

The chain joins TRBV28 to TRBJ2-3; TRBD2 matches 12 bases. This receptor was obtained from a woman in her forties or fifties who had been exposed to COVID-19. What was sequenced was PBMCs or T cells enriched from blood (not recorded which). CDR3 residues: CASRTETSGGRDTQYF. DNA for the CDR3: TGTGCCAGCAGGACAGAAACTAGCGGGGGGCGGGATACGCAGTATTTT.